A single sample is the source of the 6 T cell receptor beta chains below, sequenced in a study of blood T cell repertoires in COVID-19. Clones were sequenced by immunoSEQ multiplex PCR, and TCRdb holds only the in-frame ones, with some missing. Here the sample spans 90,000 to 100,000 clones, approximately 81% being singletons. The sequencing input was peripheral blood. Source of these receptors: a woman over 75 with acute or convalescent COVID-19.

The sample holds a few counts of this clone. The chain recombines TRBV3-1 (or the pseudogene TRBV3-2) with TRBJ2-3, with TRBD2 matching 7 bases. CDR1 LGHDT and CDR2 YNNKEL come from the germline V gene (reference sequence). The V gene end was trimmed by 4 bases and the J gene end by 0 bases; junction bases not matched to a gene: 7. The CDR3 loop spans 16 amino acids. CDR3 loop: CASSLASGTSTDTQYF. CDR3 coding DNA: TGTGCCAGCAGCCTAGCTAGCGGAACTAGCACAGATACGCAGTATTTT.

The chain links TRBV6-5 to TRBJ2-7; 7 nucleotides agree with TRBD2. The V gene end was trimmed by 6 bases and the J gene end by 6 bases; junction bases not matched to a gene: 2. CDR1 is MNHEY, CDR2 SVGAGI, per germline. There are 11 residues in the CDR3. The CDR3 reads CASSPGGEQYF. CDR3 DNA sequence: TGTGCCAGCAGCCCGGGAGGCGAGCAGTACTTC.

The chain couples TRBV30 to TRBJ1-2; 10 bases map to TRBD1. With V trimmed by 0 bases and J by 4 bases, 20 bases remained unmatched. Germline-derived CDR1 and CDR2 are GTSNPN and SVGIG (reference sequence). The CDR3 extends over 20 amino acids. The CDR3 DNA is TGTGCCTGGAGTGTAGTTTGGACTTGGGACAGGGGAAATTCAAGCTATGGCTACACCTTC. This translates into CAWSVVWTWDRGNSSYGYTF.

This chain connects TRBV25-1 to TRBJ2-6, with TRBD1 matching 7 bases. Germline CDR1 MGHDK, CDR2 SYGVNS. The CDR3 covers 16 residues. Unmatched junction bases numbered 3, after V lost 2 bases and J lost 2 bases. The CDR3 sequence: CASSEDRAPGANVLTF. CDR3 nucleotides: TGTGCCAGCAGTGAAGACAGGGCCCCTGGGGCCAACGTCCTGACTTTC.

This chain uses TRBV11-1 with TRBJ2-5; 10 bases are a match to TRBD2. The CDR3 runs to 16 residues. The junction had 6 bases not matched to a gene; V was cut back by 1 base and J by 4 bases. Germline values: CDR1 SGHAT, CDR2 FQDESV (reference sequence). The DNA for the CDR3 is TGTGCCAGCAGCTTAGGGAGCGGGGGGGCCCGAGAGACCCAGTACTTC. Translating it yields CASSLGSGGARETQYF.

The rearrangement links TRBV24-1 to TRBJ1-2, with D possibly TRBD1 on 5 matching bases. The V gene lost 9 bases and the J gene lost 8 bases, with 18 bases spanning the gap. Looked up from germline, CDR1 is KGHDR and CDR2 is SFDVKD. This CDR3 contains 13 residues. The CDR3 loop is CATRPEWGGGYTF. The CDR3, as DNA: TGTGCCACCCGACCCGAGTGGGGGGGAGGCTACACCTTC.